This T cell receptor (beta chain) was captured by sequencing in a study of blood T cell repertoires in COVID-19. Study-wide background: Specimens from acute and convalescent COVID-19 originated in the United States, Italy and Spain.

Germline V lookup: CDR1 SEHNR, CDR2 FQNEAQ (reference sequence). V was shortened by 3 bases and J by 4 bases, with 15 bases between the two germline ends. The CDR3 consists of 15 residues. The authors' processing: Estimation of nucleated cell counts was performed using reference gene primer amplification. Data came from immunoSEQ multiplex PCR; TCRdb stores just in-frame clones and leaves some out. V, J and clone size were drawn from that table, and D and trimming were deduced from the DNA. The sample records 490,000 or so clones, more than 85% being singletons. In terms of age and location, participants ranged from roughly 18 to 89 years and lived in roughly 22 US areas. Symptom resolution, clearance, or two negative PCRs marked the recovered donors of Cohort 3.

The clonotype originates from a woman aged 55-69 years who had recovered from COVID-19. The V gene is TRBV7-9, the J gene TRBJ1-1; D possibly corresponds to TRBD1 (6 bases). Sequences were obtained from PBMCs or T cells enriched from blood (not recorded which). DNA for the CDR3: TGTGCCAGCAGCTTTTGGGGAACAGGGAGCACTGAAGCTTTCTTT. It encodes CASSFWGTGSTEAFF.